Detailed here is one T cell receptor (beta chain). The same CDR3 arises from other DNA sequences in this sample as well. The data originate from a study of control samples from healthy donors and cancer patients. Generated by immunoSEQ multiplex PCR, the TCRdb table keeps only in-frame clones and is missing some. This table has fewer than 150,000 clones, roughly 90% appearing once. The CDR3 runs 15 residues. Trimming cost V 4 bases and J 0 bases; bases outside gene matches: 2. Germline V gene lookup returns CDR1 MNHEY and CDR2 SVGEGT. Sequencing was done on a sample of blood. This chain uses TRBV6-2 or TRBV6-3 with TRBJ1-4, with TRBD1 matching 7 bases. The sequence came from a man younger than 35 in good health. The CDR3 loop reads CASSSDRATNEKLFF. The DNA of the CDR3 is TGTGCCAGCAGTTCAGACAGGGCAACTAATGAAAAACTGTTTTTT.